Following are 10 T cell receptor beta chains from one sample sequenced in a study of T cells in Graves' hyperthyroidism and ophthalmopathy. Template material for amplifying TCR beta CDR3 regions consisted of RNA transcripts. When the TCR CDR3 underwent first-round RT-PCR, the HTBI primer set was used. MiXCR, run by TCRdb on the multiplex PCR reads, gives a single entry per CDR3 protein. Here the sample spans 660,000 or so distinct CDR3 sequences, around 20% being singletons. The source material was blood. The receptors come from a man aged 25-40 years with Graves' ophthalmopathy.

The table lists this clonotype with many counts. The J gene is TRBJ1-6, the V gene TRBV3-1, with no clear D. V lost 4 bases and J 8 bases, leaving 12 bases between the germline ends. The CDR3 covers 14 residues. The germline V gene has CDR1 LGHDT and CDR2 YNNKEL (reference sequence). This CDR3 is CASSRLGSDSPLHF. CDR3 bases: TGTGCCAGCAGCCGGCTGGGGTCTGATTCACCCCTCCACTTT.

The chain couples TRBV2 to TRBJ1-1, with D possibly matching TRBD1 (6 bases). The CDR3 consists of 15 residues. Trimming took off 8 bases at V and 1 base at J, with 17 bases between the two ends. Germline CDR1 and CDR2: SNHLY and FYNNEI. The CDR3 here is CASQPRGPGNTEAFF. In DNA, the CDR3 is TGTGCCAGCCAACCCCGGGGGCCGGGGAACACTGAAGCTTTCTTT.

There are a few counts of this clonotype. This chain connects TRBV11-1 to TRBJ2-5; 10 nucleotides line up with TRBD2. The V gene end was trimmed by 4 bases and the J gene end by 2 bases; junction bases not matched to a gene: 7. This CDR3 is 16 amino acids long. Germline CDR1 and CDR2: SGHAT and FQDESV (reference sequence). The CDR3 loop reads CASSSHLAGEQETQYF. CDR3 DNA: TGTGCCAGCAGCTCCCACCTAGCGGGGGAGCAAGAGACCCAGTACTTC.

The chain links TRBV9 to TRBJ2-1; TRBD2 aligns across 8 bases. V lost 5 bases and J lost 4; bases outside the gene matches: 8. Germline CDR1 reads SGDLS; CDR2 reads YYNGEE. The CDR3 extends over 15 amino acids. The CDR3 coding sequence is TGTGCCAGCAGTAGCGGGGAACACTCTTACAATGAGCAGTTCTTC. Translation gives CASSSGEHSYNEQFF.

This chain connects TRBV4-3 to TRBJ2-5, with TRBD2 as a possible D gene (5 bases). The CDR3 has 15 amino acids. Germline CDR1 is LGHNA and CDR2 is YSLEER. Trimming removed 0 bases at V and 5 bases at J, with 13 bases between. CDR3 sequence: CASSQDGRDRETQYF. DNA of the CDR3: TGCGCCAGCAGCCAAGACGGCCGGGATAGGGAGACCCAGTACTTC.

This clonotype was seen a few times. CDR3 sequence reads: CASSYKGTGAWHEQFF. CDR3 DNA sequence: TGTGCCAGCAGTTACAAGGGGACAGGGGCTTGGCATGAGCAGTTCTTC. The chain uses TRBV28 and TRBJ2-1; 10 bases agree with TRBD1. The junction had 11 bases not matched to a gene; V was cut back by 4 bases and J by 8 bases. The V gene's germline CDR1 is MDHEN and CDR2 SYDVKM. This CDR3 spans 16 amino acids. The full variable domain, completed using reference TRBV28 and TRBJ2-1, is DVKVTQSSRYLVKRTGEKVFLECVQDMDHENMFWYRQDPGLGLRLIYFSYDVKMKEKGDIPEGYSVSREKKERFSLILESASTNQTSMYLCASSYKGTGAWHEQFFGPGTRLTVL.

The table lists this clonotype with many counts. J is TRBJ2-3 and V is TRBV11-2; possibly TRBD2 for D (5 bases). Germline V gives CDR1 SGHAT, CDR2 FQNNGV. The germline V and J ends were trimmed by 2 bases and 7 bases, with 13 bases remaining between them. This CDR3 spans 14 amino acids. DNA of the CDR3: TGTGCCAGCAGCTTATCCCCAGGCGGGTATACGCAGTATTTT. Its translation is CASSLSPGGYTQYF.

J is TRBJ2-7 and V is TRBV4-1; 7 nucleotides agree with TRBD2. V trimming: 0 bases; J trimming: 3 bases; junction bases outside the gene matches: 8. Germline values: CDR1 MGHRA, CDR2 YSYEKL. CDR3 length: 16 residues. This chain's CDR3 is CASSQESASGVYEQYF. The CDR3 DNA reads TGCGCCAGCAGCCAAGAGAGCGCTAGCGGTGTCTACGAGCAGTACTTC.

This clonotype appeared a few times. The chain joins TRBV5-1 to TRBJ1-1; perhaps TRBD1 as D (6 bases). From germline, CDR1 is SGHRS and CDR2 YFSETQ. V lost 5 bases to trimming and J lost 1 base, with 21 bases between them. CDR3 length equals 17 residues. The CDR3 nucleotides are TGCGCCAGCAGACCAGAACCGGGACAAGGAAAGAACACTGAAGCTTTCTTT. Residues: CASRPEPGQGKNTEAFF.

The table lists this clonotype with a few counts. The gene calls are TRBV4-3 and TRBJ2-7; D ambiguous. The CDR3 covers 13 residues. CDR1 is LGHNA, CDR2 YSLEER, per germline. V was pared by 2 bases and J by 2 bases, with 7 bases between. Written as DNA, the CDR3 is TGCGCCAGCAGCCAACCCCTAACCTACGAGCAGTACTTC. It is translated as CASSQPLTYEQYF.